These 32 T cell receptor beta chains came from one sample sequenced in a study of T cells in tuberculosis. The assay was immunoSEQ multiplex PCR, and TCRdb's table has in-frame clones only and misses some. The sample carries around 40,000 clones, roughly 95% recorded once. Regarding time point: new active TB diagnosis, blood taken before or within 7 days of starting treatment. The specimen was PBMCs, collected at tuberculosis diagnosis. All receptors derive from an adult with tuberculosis.

The chain is built from TRBV30 and TRBJ1-3; D not certain. The germline V gene encodes CDR1 GTSNPN and CDR2 SVGIG (reference sequence). Trimming left V 7 bases short and J 2 bases short, with 9 bases between. This CDR3 has 12 amino acids. CDR3 sequence (DNA): TGTGCCTCGGAGGGCGCTGGAAACACCATATATTTT. This encodes CASEGAGNTIYF.

There are a few counts of this clone. The chain links TRBV5-6 to TRBJ1-5; D remains unclear. Germline assignment: CDR1 SGHDT and CDR2 YYEEEE. Trimming left V 2 bases short and J 7 bases short, with 13 bases between. The CDR3 is 14 residues long. The CDR3, as DNA: TGTGCCAGCAGCTTCTCTGGAGGAAGGCAGCCCCAGCATTTT. Its translation is CASSFSGGRQPQHF.

This clone was found once. J is TRBJ1-2 and V is TRBV19; TRBD1 might be the D (6 bases). Germline CDR1 LNHDA, CDR2 SQIVND (reference sequence). Trimming took 3 bases from V and 4 from J, leaving 9 bases between them. The CDR3 loop spans 13 amino acids. CDR3 loop: CASSIGDIYGYTF. Here the CDR3 DNA reads TGTGCCAGTAGTATTGGGGACATCTATGGCTACACCTTC.

The V and J genes are TRBV5-1 and TRBJ2-3, with D possibly matching TRBD1 (6 bases). The CDR3 consists of 14 residues. The ends were cut back, 4 bases at V and 4 bases at J, with 13 bases in the middle. Germline V gene sequence: CDR1 SGHRS, CDR2 YFSETQ. The CDR3 DNA is TGCGCCAGCAGCCTGGCCCAGGGGTCAGATACGCAGTATTTT. The encoded protein is CASSLAQGSDTQYF.

This chain uses TRBV29-1 with TRBJ1-3; maybe TRBD1 (5 bases). From germline, CDR1 is SQVTM and CDR2 ANQGSEA. The V end was cut by 6 bases, the J end by 4 bases, with 7 bases between. This CDR3 has 11 residues. The CDR3 DNA reads TGCAGCGTGGGACTGGGAAACACCATATATTTT. Translating it yields CSVGLGNTIYF.

The rearrangement joins TRBV5-1 to TRBJ1-1; no firm D call. Germline CDR1 SGHRS, CDR2 YFSETQ. CDR3 length: 14 residues. The V end lost 2 bases, the J end lost 5 bases, and 13 bases lay between the germline ends. CDR3 DNA sequence: TGCGCCAGCAGCTTCGACCCAGGAGGGACTGAAGCTTTCTTT. Encoded protein: CASSFDPGGTEAFF.

The chain joins TRBV19 to TRBJ2-2, with D unclear. V shed 3 bases and J shed 9 bases, with 11 bases lying between them. The CDR3 consists of 13 residues. CDR1 and CDR2 from the germline V gene are LNHDA and SQIVND (reference sequence). The CDR3 nucleotides read TGTGCCAGTAGTATTGGGCAGGCCCGGGAGCTGTTTTTT. This codes for CASSIGQARELFF.

The chain uses TRBV4-1 and TRBJ1-4; 9 nucleotides match TRBD1. Germline values: CDR1 MGHRA, CDR2 YSYEKL. The V and J ends lost 1 base and 0 bases, in that order; junction bases with no gene match: 0. The CDR3 runs 16 residues. DNA for the CDR3: TGCGCCAGCAGCCAAGGGGACAGGGCAACTAATGAAAAACTGTTTTTT. It translates to CASSQGDRATNEKLFF.

The V and J genes are TRBV6-6 and TRBJ2-5; weak D call: TRBD2 (5 bases). The V end was cut by 6 bases, the J end by 2 bases, with 16 bases between. Germline V CDR1 and CDR2: MNHNY, SVGAGI (reference sequence). The CDR3 covers 15 residues. CDR3 DNA: TGTGCCAGCAGGATAACCCGGGGAAGACAAGAGACCCAGTACTTC. This encodes CASRITRGRQETQYF.

The V call is TRBV4-1, the J call TRBJ2-3, with TRBD2 matching over 9 bases. The CDR3 has 19 residues. V was clipped by 0 bases and J by 6 bases; unmatched bases: 16. Germline values: CDR1 MGHRA, CDR2 YSYEKL. CDR3 in DNA: TGCGCCAGCAGCCAAGATTGGGCGGGGGGGGGCCGAATAGCTGATACGCAGTATTTT. Its protein product is CASSQDWAGGGRIADTQYF.

The chain carries TRBV28 and TRBJ1-5; the match to TRBD1 covers 8 bases. The CDR3 spans 16 residues. The trim removed 8 bases at V and 2 bases at J, leaving 11 bases unmatched. Germline CDR1 is MDHEN and CDR2 is SYDVKM. This chain's CDR3 is CASVWGTGLGNQPQHF. In nucleotides, the CDR3 is TGTGCCAGCGTCTGGGGGACAGGTTTAGGCAATCAGCCCCAGCATTTT. Looking up the rest from reference TRBV28 and TRBJ1-5 gives the full variable domain: DVKVTQSSRYLVKRTGEKVFLECVQDMDHENMFWYRQDPGLGLRLIYFSYDVKMKEKGDIPEGYSVSREKKERFSLILESASTNQTSMYLCASVWGTGLGNQPQHFGDGTRLSIL.

The chain combines TRBV6-5 with TRBJ2-2; maybe TRBD1 (6 bases). The ends were cut back, 4 bases at V and 2 bases at J, with 11 bases in the middle. Germline loops: CDR1 MNHEY, CDR2 SVGAGI. The CDR3 sequence is 15 residues long. The CDR3 here is CASSFLQGNTGELFF. The CDR3 DNA sequence: TGTGCCAGCAGTTTCTTACAGGGAAACACCGGGGAGCTGTTTTTT.

This rearrangement joins TRBV5-1 to TRBJ2-3; TRBD1 is a possible D gene (6 bases). Germline CDR1 SGHRS, CDR2 YFSETQ. The V and J ends lost 4 bases and 4 bases respectively, with 10 bases between them. The CDR3 spans 13 residues. The CDR3 reads CASSIGQPDTQYF. The DNA for the CDR3 is TGCGCCAGCAGCATAGGACAGCCAGATACGCAGTATTTT.

The rearrangement uses TRBV6-5 and TRBJ2-2; 8 bases are a match to TRBD1. This CDR3 is built from 14 residues. Germline V lookup: CDR1 MNHEY, CDR2 SVGAGI. Unmatched junction bases numbered 4, after V lost 6 bases and J lost 4 bases. The CDR3: CASSQTGGTGELFF. CDR3 sequence (DNA): TGTGCCAGCAGCCAAACAGGGGGCACCGGGGAGCTGTTTTTT.

The gene calls are TRBV18 and TRBJ2-3, with D possibly matching TRBD1 (6 bases). The CDR3 spans 19 residues. Germline CDR1 is KGHSH and CDR2 is LQKENI. Trimming cost V 0 bases and J 0 bases, with 19 bases left between them. CDR3 amino acids: CASSPPTDVNRASTDTQYF. The CDR3 coding sequence is TGTGCCAGCTCACCACCAACGGACGTGAACAGGGCCAGCACAGATACGCAGTATTTT.

This chain connects TRBV5-1 to TRBJ2-3; D not certain. Germline assignment: CDR1 SGHRS and CDR2 YFSETQ. CDR3 size: 15 residues. Trimming took off 5 bases at V and 2 bases at J, with 15 bases between the two ends. The CDR3 spells CASRRWSSITDTQYF. The DNA for the CDR3 is TGCGCCAGCAGGCGGTGGAGTAGTATCACAGATACGCAGTATTTT.

J is TRBJ2-2 and V is TRBV4-2; 7 positions match TRBD1. Germline CDR1 is LGHNA and CDR2 is YNFKEQ. V was clipped by 0 bases and J by 5 bases; unmatched bases: 18. This CDR3 is 20 amino acids long. The CDR3 coding sequence is TGTGCCAGCAGCCAAGAGAAAGGGACAGCTAGGAAATTAATAACCGGGGAGCTGTTTTTT. Protein product: CASSQEKGTARKLITGELFF.

The chain joins TRBV5-8 to TRBJ2-5; a weak D match, TRBD1 (7 bases). V dropped 4 bases and J dropped 2 bases, with 15 bases sitting between them. Germline V gene sequence: CDR1 SGHTS, CDR2 YDEGEE. The CDR3 covers 15 residues. CDR3 loop: CASSPRRDSQETQYF. For the CDR3, the DNA is TGTGCCAGCAGCCCCCGGCGGGACAGTCAAGAGACCCAGTACTTC. Full variable domain (rest looked up from reference TRBV5-8 and TRBJ2-5): EAGVTQSPTHLIKTRGQQATLRCSPISGHTSVYWYQQALGLGLQFLLWYDEGEERNRGNFPPRFSGRQFPNYSSELNVNALELEDSALYLCASSPRRDSQETQYFGPGTRLLVL.

This chain joins TRBV19 and TRBJ2-2; D might be TRBD1 (6 bases). Germline V gene lookup returns CDR1 LNHDA and CDR2 SQIVND (reference sequence). Trimming stripped 5 bases from V and 0 bases from J, with 13 bases between. This CDR3 is built from 16 residues. In DNA, the CDR3 is TGTGCCAGTAGTGCGGACAGAAGACCGAACACCGGGGAGCTGTTTTTT. Its translation: CASSADRRPNTGELFF.

The rearrangement links TRBV27 to TRBJ1-2; D ambiguous. V dropped 8 bases and J dropped 4 bases, with 20 bases sitting between them. The germline CDR1 and CDR2 sequences are MNHEY and SMNVEV (reference sequence). The CDR3 sequence is 15 residues long. This CDR3 reads CASGREPTRGYGYTF. CDR3 coding DNA: TGTGCCAGCGGTCGTGAACCTACACGGGGCTATGGCTACACCTTC.

The rearrangement links TRBV29-1 to TRBJ1-4, with no clear D. Looked up from germline, CDR1 is SQVTM and CDR2 is ANQGSEA. Trimming stripped 5 bases from V and 0 bases from J, with 7 bases between. The CDR3 has 13 amino acids. In nucleotides, the CDR3 is TGCAGCGTTCGACTATCAACTAATGAAAAACTGTTTTTT. This translates into CSVRLSTNEKLFF.

The V and J genes are TRBV6-5 and TRBJ1-5, with 7 bases that match TRBD1. There are 15 residues in the CDR3. V trimming: 4 bases; J trimming: 4 bases; junction bases outside the gene matches: 7. Looked up from germline, CDR1 is MNHEY and CDR2 is SVGAGI. The CDR3 here is CASSSTSTGNQPQHF. CDR3 DNA sequence: TGTGCCAGCAGTTCTACGTCGACAGGGAATCAGCCCCAGCATTTT.

This clone showed up just once. The CDR3 region has the DNA TGTGCCAGTAGTTCCCCCGGGACCGGGCTGAGGGGGAATGGCTACACCTTC. This translates into CASSSPGTGLRGNGYTF. The rearrangement links TRBV19 to TRBJ1-2; D might be TRBD1 (6 bases). The CDR3 totals 17 residues. In germline, CDR1 is LNHDA, CDR2 SQIVND (reference sequence). V was trimmed by 5 bases and J by 6 bases, leaving 25 bases between them.

This clone was picked up one time. The V gene is TRBV6-5, the J gene TRBJ2-3; 11 bases are shared with TRBD2. V trimming: 0 bases; J trimming: 6 bases; junction bases outside the gene matches: 5. The CDR3 has 16 residues. Per germline, CDR1 MNHEY and CDR2 SVGAGI. The CDR3 region is CASSYSLLAGVDTQYF. The CDR3 DNA sequence: TGTGCCAGCAGTTACTCGTTACTAGCGGGGGTTGATACGCAGTATTTT.

Written as DNA, the CDR3 is TGTGCCAGCAGTTTATCGGAAGGGGTTTCACCCCTCCACTTT. Its protein is CASSLSEGVSPLHF. This chain connects TRBV27 to TRBJ1-6, with D possibly being TRBD1 (5 bases). The CDR3 is 14 amino acids. The germline V and J ends were trimmed by 0 bases and 9 bases, with 9 bases remaining between them. Germline V gene sequence: CDR1 MNHEY, CDR2 SMNVEV (reference sequence).

The V call is TRBV12-5, the J call TRBJ1-6; D is unclear. This CDR3 region has 20 residues. Germline V gene data show CDR1 as LGHNT and CDR2 as FRNRAP. V lost 0 bases to trimming and J lost 4 bases, with 22 bases between them. The CDR3 DNA is TGTGCTAGTGGTTTGGTAGTTGCAATGACATCCCCGATATATAATTCACCCCTCCACTTT. It yields the protein CASGLVVAMTSPIYNSPLHF.

The chain has TRBV6-6 and TRBJ2-7; no clear D. Germline V gene lookup returns CDR1 MNHNY and CDR2 SVGAGI (reference sequence). V dropped 4 bases and J dropped 0 bases, with 13 bases sitting between them. The CDR3 loop spans 15 amino acids. The CDR3 here is CASSLADNDSYEQYF. The CDR3 DNA reads as TGTGCCAGCAGTTTGGCAGATAACGACTCCTACGAGCAGTACTTC.

This clone was found a few times. This rearrangement joins TRBV28 to TRBJ2-7, with D maybe TRBD2 (6 bases). Germline CDR1 is MDHEN and CDR2 is SYDVKM. V lost 3 bases and J lost 2, with 17 bases in between. This CDR3 comprises 16 residues. CDR3 in amino acids: CASSFNQFAGTYEQYF. The CDR3 nucleotides read TGTGCCAGCAGTTTCAACCAATTTGCGGGGACCTACGAGCAGTACTTC.

The chain carries TRBV11-2 and TRBJ1-2, with 10 bases lining up with TRBD1. The germline CDR1 and CDR2 sequences are SGHAT and FQNNGV. This CDR3 spans 15 amino acids. V gave up 5 bases and J gave up 6 bases; unmatched junction bases: 9. This CDR3 is CASSQYGQGGNGYTF. The CDR3 nucleotides are TGTGCCAGCAGCCAATATGGACAGGGGGGGAATGGCTACACCTTC.

The chain joins TRBV2 to TRBJ1-2; 11 positions agree with TRBD1. The J segment lost 4 bases and the V segment lost 8 bases, leaving 9 bases of the junction unmatched. Germline V gene data show CDR1 as SNHLY and CDR2 as FYNNEI. The CDR3 length is 15 residues. As DNA, the CDR3 is TGTGCCAGCGACTTTCCGGGACAGGGGGTCTATGGCTACACCTTC. Encoded protein: CASDFPGQGVYGYTF. Using reference TRBV2 and TRBJ1-2 for the parts outside the CDR3, the full variable domain is EPEVTQTPSHQVTQMGQEVILRCVPISNHLYFYWYRQILGQKVEFLVSFYNNEISEKSEIFDDQFSVERPDGSNFTLKIRSTKLEDSAMYFCASDFPGQGVYGYTFGSGTRLTVV.

The chain carries TRBV18 and TRBJ1-4; TRBD1 matches 10 bases. The germline gives CDR1 KGHSH, CDR2 LQKENI. The CDR3 loop spans 16 amino acids. V trimming: 1 base; J trimming: 8 bases; junction bases outside the gene matches: 7. The CDR3 DNA follows: TGTGCCAGCTCACCACTAACCGGGGACAGGGGAGAAAAACTGTTTTTT. Protein sequence: CASSPLTGDRGEKLFF. Using reference TRBV18 and TRBJ1-4 for the parts outside the CDR3, the full variable domain is NAGVMQNPRHLVRRRGQEARLRCSPMKGHSHVYWYRQLPEEGLKFMVYLQKENIIDESGMPKERFSAEFPKEGPSILRIQQVVRGDSAAYFCASSPLTGDRGEKLFFGSGTQLSVL.

V gene TRBV5-4 combines with J gene TRBJ1-3, with 9 bases aligning to TRBD1. The CDR3 is 16 amino acids. J gave up 4 bases and V 1 base, and 6 bases lay outside the gene matches. Germline V gives CDR1 SGHNT, CDR2 YYREEE (reference sequence). CDR3 sequence (DNA): TGTGCCAGCAGCTTGACAGGGGGCTTTTCCGGAAACACCATATATTTT. The encoded protein is CASSLTGGFSGNTIYF.